The rows below give T cell receptor beta chains drawn from one sample of a study of OX40 agonist ivuxolimab in advanced cancers. TCRdb's table, derived via immunoSEQ multiplex PCR, lists solely in-frame clones and lacks some. The sample records about 12,000 clones, about four fifths being singletons. This material consisted of CD4+ or CD8+ T cells sorted from blood, taken in a trial of the OX40 agonist ivuxolimab. The receptors were gathered from an adult with an advanced solid tumor such as melanoma, head and neck, liver or kidney cancer. CDR3s include the opening cysteine and the closing phenylalanine or tryptophan. Fields, in order: V gene, D gene, J gene, clone size, CDR3 DNA, CDR3 protein. The D gene is left open where the match is weak. The size of a clone is reported for some rows only, either as once, few or many, or as a class for expanded clones.

TRBV6-5,NA,TRBJ2-1,NA,TGTGCCAGCAGTTTTGGGGACGAGCAGTTCTTC,CASSFGDEQFF
TRBV5-4,TRBD1,TRBJ2-5,NA,TGTGCCAGCAGCTTTGCCCCTTTGACAGGGGGGCGGGAGACCCAGTACTTC,CASSFAPLTGGRETQYF
TRBV27,TRBD1,TRBJ1-1,NA,TGTGCCAGCAGTTTGTATCCCTCGCAGGGGGCGAACACTGAAGCTTTCTTT,CASSLYPSQGANTEAFF
TRBV19,TRBD1,TRBJ2-6,NA,TGTGCCAGTAGTCCCGACAGGGCCGGGGCCAACGTCCTGACTTTC,CASSPDRAGANVLTF
TRBV27,NA,TRBJ2-7,once,TGTGCCAGCAGTTTATCTTCCGCGAATTTGCCCGAGCAGTACTTC,CASSLSSANLPEQYF
TRBV7-2,NA,TRBJ2-7,few,TGTGCCAGCAGCTTAGGATTTTTAGGCTACGAGCAGTACTTC,CASSLGFLGYEQYF
TRBV10-1,TRBD1,TRBJ1-1,NA,TGCGCCAGCAGTGTCGAAGGGGGACAGCCTCTTGAAGCTTTCTTT,CASSVEGGQPLEAFF
TRBV9,TRBD1,TRBJ2-1,NA,TGTGCCAGCAGCGCAAGACAGGGGCCACTATACAATGAGCAGTTCTTC,CASSARQGPLYNEQFF
TRBV20-1,TRBD1,TRBJ1-2,NA,TGCAGTGCTTTCAGGGGGCTGGGCTACACCTTC,CSAFRGLGYTF
TRBV11-2,NA,TRBJ2-1,NA,TGTGCCAGCAGGGACAGCCTCTACAATGAGCAGTTCTTC,CASRDSLYNEQFF
TRBV11-2,NA,TRBJ1-1,NA,TGTGCCAGCAGCTTAGGTAGCGGCAGGGGGAACACTGAAGCTTTCTTT,CASSLGSGRGNTEAFF
TRBV9,TRBD1,TRBJ2-7,NA,TGTGCCAGCAGCCCGTGGGACAGGTCCTACGAGCAGTACTTC,CASSPWDRSYEQYF
TRBV10-3,NA,TRBJ2-5,NA,TGTGCCATCAGTGAGCTATTGGACGGCCCAAGGACCCAGTACTTC,CAISELLDGPRTQYF
TRBV11-2,TRBD2,TRBJ2-1,NA,TGTGCCAGCAGCTTATCGACTAGCGGGGACTACAGTACTGAGCAGTTCTTC,CASSLSTSGDYSTEQFF
TRBV5-6,NA,TRBJ1-3,NA,TGTGCCAGCAGCTTGGTAGGGGAGAGCTCTGGAAACACCATATATTTT,CASSLVGESSGNTIYF
TRBV28,NA,TRBJ1-2,NA,TGTGCCAGCAGCCCCGCGGGTTTTGATGGCTACACCTTC,CASSPAGFDGYTF
TRBV25-1,TRBD1,TRBJ1-2,NA,TGTGCCAGCAGCAGTGGGGGACAGGGACCCACTAACTATGGCTACACCTTC,CASSSGGQGPTNYGYTF
TRBV4-1,NA,TRBJ1-2,NA,TGCGCCAGCAGCGACCGGACAGTAGATGGCTACACCTTC,CASSDRTVDGYTF
TRBV15,TRBD2,TRBJ2-3,NA,TGTGCCACCAGCAAACCTAGCGGGAGCCACACAGATACGCAGTATTTT,CATSKPSGSHTDTQYF
TRBV12-5,NA,TRBJ2-3,NA,TGTGCTAGTGGTTTAGAGGGGACGAATACGCAGTATTTT,CASGLEGTNTQYF
TRBV2,TRBD2,TRBJ2-1,NA,TGTGCCAGCAGTGAGAAAGAACTAGCGGAAGGCTCCTACAATGAGCAGTTCTTC,CASSEKELAEGSYNEQFF
TRBV9,TRBD1,TRBJ2-7,NA,TGTGCCAGCAGCGAGGGGACAGCTCTTTCCTACGAGCAGTACTTC,CASSEGTALSYEQYF
TRBV7-8,NA,TRBJ1-2,NA,TGTGCCAGCAGCTTAGGCTTAACCTATGGCTACACCTTC,CASSLGLTYGYTF
TRBV5-4,NA,TRBJ2-4,NA,TGTGCCAGCACGCCCGGAACAGAGAAAAACATTCAGTACTTC,CASTPGTEKNIQYF
TRBV28,TRBD2,TRBJ2-7,NA,TGTGCCAGCAGGGGCCGGGGACTAGCCTACGAGCAGTACTTC,CASRGRGLAYEQYF
TRBV19,NA,TRBJ1-2,NA,TGTGCCAGTAGTCATGGGGGCAGGTACTATGGCTACACCTTC,CASSHGGRYYGYTF
TRBV5-4,NA,TRBJ1-1,NA,TGTGCCAGCAGCTTTAAGGGTATTCTAGGTACTGAAGCTTTCTTT,CASSFKGILGTEAFF
TRBV6-1,NA,TRBJ2-5,NA,TGTGCCAGCCCCGAGGTTGGGCTAGGGCAAGAGACCCAGTACTTC,CASPEVGLGQETQYF
TRBV4-3,NA,TRBJ1-2,NA,TGCGCCAGCAGCCAAGAGGCAGTGTCTAACTATGGCTACACCTTC,CASSQEAVSNYGYTF
TRBV7-8,NA,TRBJ2-7,NA,TGTGCCAGCAGCGACCCCCGGGACACCAATTTTCTTACCTACGAGCAGTACTTC,CASSDPRDTNFLTYEQYF
TRBV4-1,TRBD1,TRBJ1-2,NA,TGCGCCAGCAGCCACCGATCCTCGGACAGGGCTACAAACTATGGCTACACCTTC,CASSHRSSDRATNYGYTF
TRBV30,TRBD1,TRBJ2-1,NA,TGTGCCTGGAGTCCGGGACAGCTGAATGAGCAGTTCTTC,CAWSPGQLNEQFF
TRBV27,NA,TRBJ2-4,NA,TGTGCCAGCAGTTTATCGGACAGATCCATAGCCAAAAACATTCAGTACTTC,CASSLSDRSIAKNIQYF
TRBV5-4,TRBD1,TRBJ2-1,NA,TGTGCCAGCAGCTTGGAACAGGGGTACAATGAGCAGTTCTTC,CASSLEQGYNEQFF
TRBV30,NA,TRBJ1-2,NA,TGTGCCTGGAGTGTCGGAGGAACAGGCTATGGCTACACCTTC,CAWSVGGTGYGYTF
TRBV28,NA,TRBJ2-1,NA,TGTGCCAGCAGTTTCTACAATGAGCAGTTCTTC,CASSFYNEQFF
TRBV5-1,NA,TRBJ1-2,NA,TGCGCCAGCGACGGGTTTCCGGGGGGCTACACCTTC,CASDGFPGGYTF
TRBV19,TRBD1,TRBJ1-2,NA,TGTGCCAGTAGTATATTTACCCCAGGGGGCGCGCACTATGGCTACACCTTC,CASSIFTPGGAHYGYTF
TRBV27,TRBD1,TRBJ2-7,NA,TGTGCCAGCAGTTTATCTCCAGGGGGCGGGTACGAGCAGTACTTC,CASSLSPGGGYEQYF
TRBV4-1,TRBD2,TRBJ2-2,NA,TGCGCCAGCAGCCCCCGGGAGGGGGTTCCCACCGGGGAGCTGTTTTTT,CASSPREGVPTGELFF
TRBV7-6,NA,TRBJ2-1,NA,TGTGCCAGCAGCTTAGAACCGAGCTCCTACAATGAGCAGTTCTTC,CASSLEPSSYNEQFF
TRBV7-7,NA,TRBJ2-2,NA,TGTGCCAGCAGCTTGGCCGGGGGCACCGGGGAGCTGTTTTTT,CASSLAGGTGELFF
TRBV4-3,NA,TRBJ2-1,NA,TGCGCCAGCAGCCAAGGAGGGGGGGAGTACAATGAGCAGTTCTTC,CASSQGGGEYNEQFF
TRBV29-1,TRBD1,TRBJ2-5,NA,TGCAGCGTAGGACAGGGGTGGGAGACCCAGTACTTC,CSVGQGWETQYF
TRBV6-1,NA,TRBJ2-7,NA,TGTGCCAGCAGTGAACCGGGATACTACGAGCAGTACTTC,CASSEPGYYEQYF
TRBV7-3,NA,TRBJ2-1,NA,TGTGCCAGCAGCTTACTAGTAGGGGCGAACTACAATGAGCAGTTCTTC,CASSLLVGANYNEQFF
TRBV27,NA,TRBJ1-1,NA,TGTGCCAGCAGTTTATCACCAGGGGCGGACACTGAAGCTTTCTTT,CASSLSPGADTEAFF
TRBV10-3,TRBD1,TRBJ2-1,once,TGTGCCATCAGTGAGTCCTCCCCGACAGGGTCCTACAATGAGCAGTTCTTC,CAISESSPTGSYNEQFF
TRBV28,NA,TRBJ1-3,NA,TGTGCCAGCAGTTTGGGGGGGCCGGCAAGTGGAAACACCATATATTTT,CASSLGGPASGNTIYF
TRBV27,TRBD2,TRBJ2-2,NA,TGTGCCAGCAGTTTATTTGCGGGGGGGGCGAACACCGGGGAGCTGTTTTTT,CASSLFAGGANTGELFF
TRBV4-3,TRBD2,TRBJ2-1,NA,TGCGCCAGCAGCCAAGATAAAGCGGGGGGGGGCAATGAGCAGTTCTTC,CASSQDKAGGGNEQFF
TRBV2,TRBD2,TRBJ2-2,NA,TGTGCCAGCAGGACATCCGGGACTAGAACCGGGGAGCTGTTTTTT,CASRTSGTRTGELFF
TRBV2,TRBD2,TRBJ2-2,NA,TGTGCCAGCAGTGAAGCGCTTCTGAGCGGGGGGGCTCCCACCGGGGAGCTGTTTTTT,CASSEALLSGGAPTGELFF
TRBV2,NA,TRBJ1-1,NA,TGTGCCAGCAGTGCGGGGAACACTGAAGCTTTCTTT,CASSAGNTEAFF
TRBV6-4,TRBD2,TRBJ2-2,medium-sized,TGTGCCAGCAGTCCGGGACTAGTGCTTAAGATTGCCACCGGGGAGCTGTTTTTT,CASSPGLVLKIATGELFF
TRBV9,NA,TRBJ2-1,NA,TGTGCCAGCAGCGTAGAAGGCCGATCATACAATGAGCAGTTCTTC,CASSVEGRSYNEQFF
TRBV5-1,NA,TRBJ2-3,NA,TGCGCCAGCAGCTTGCTGGTCACAGATACGCAGTATTTT,CASSLLVTDTQYF